One and the same sample provided the 10 T cell receptor beta chains below, sequenced in a study of regulatory T cells in long-lasting Graves disease. The TCR beta library used iRepertoire HTBI primers with Arm-PCR amplification of CDR3. TCRdb processed the multiplex PCR reads anew with MiXCR; each CDR3 protein has one entry. The sample has 500,000 to 800,000 distinct CDR3 sequences; 25% to 30% are singletons. Regarding time point: persistent/refractory GD, antithyroid drugs over 5 years with positive TRAb. Researchers made the TCR library from RNA that was extracted from PBMCs. Sample: peripheral blood mononuclear cells (PBMCs), taken when the disease was refractory, from a patient treated with antithyroid drugs. Every receptor here comes from a female donor with Graves disease.

This clonotype was seen more than once but under ten times. The V and J genes are TRBV30 and TRBJ1-2; 7 bases match TRBD1. The CDR3 covers 13 residues. V lost 5 bases and J lost 7; bases outside the gene matches: 10. The germline CDR1 and CDR2 sequences are GTSNPN and SVGIG (reference sequence). The CDR3 coding sequence is TGTGCCTGGGGAGACAGGGAAACCTCTGGCTACACCTTC. This codes for CAWGDRETSGYTF.

The chain uses TRBV19 and TRBJ1-1; no clear D gene. The CDR3 spans 11 residues. Trimming left V 8 bases short and J 3 bases short, with 7 bases between. Germline-derived CDR1 and CDR2 are LNHDA and SQIVND (reference sequence). Written as DNA, the CDR3 is TGTGCCAGTCTCACTTACACTGAAGCTTTCTTT. This translates into CASLTYTEAFF.

This clonotype was seen at least ten times. V usage is TRBV2 and J usage is TRBJ1-1; possibly TRBD1 for D (5 bases). This CDR3 is built from 15 residues. Per the germline V gene, CDR1 is SNHLY and CDR2 is FYNNEI. V was trimmed by 1 base and J by 0 bases, leaving 9 bases between them. CDR3 nucleotides: TGTGCCAGCAGTGAAGGAAAAGGGGTGAACACTGAAGCTTTCTTT. Translated, it gives CASSEGKGVNTEAFF.

About this clonotype: Given a much more abundant clone one base away, this may be a read error. The CDR3 DNA sequence: TGTGCCAGCAGTCCTGGGACCATGAACACTGAAGCTTCCTTT. Its protein is CASSPGTMNTEASF. The J gene is TRBJ1-1, the V gene TRBV2; possibly TRBD1 for D (5 bases). Per the germline V gene, CDR1 is SNHLY and CDR2 is FYNNEI. The CDR3 spans 14 residues.

V and J are TRBV9 and TRBJ1-2; D not certain. The V end lost 1 base, the J end lost 1 base, and 14 bases lay between the germline ends. Germline values: CDR1 SGDLS, CDR2 YYNGEE. This CDR3 region has 16 residues. CDR3 DNA sequence: TGTGCCAGCAGCGTACCCCACTTTATCCTTAACTATGGCTACACCTTC. This codes for CASSVPHFILNYGYTF. Drawing the rest from reference TRBV9 and TRBJ1-2, the complete variable domain is DSGVTQTPKHLITATGQRVTLRCSPRSGDLSVYWYQQSLDQGLQFLIQYYNGEERAKGNILERFSAQQFPDLHSELNLSSLELGDSALYFCASSVPHFILNYGYTFGSGTRLTVV.

This clonotype was detected many times. Here the CDR3 DNA reads TGTGCCAGCAGCACCTTTGACAGGGGACCCTACCACAACAATCAGCCCCAGCATTTT. Protein sequence: CASSTFDRGPYHNNQPQHF. The chain uses TRBV6-1 and TRBJ1-5; 8 positions match TRBD1. The V segment lost 6 bases and the J segment 3 bases; nucleotides outside the gene matches: 19. This CDR3 has 19 residues. The V gene's germline CDR1 is MNHNS and CDR2 SASEGT.

This clonotype was seen more than once but under ten times. The chain links TRBV27 to TRBJ1-2, with D tentatively TRBD1 (6 bases). This CDR3 is built from 18 residues. With 8 bases removed from V and 1 base from J, the gap between germline ends came to 26 bases. From germline, CDR1 is MNHEY and CDR2 SMNVEV (reference sequence). Here the CDR3 DNA reads TGTGCCAGCGGGACCCCGGACAGAAACAGACCTGATAACTATGGCTACACCTTC. Translation gives CASGTPDRNRPDNYGYTF.

At least ten counts were recorded for this clonotype. The chain recombines TRBV11-2 with TRBJ1-6; 7 bases fit TRBD1. Germline V gene data show CDR1 as SGHAT and CDR2 as FQNNGV. Losses at the gene ends were 1 base for V and 8 bases for J; bases not matched to a gene: 5. The CDR3 loop spans 15 amino acids. CDR3 in amino acids: CASSLGQGGYSPLHF. DNA for the CDR3: TGTGCCAGCAGCTTAGGACAGGGAGGGTATTCACCCCTCCACTTT.

This rearrangement joins TRBV6-2 or TRBV6-3 to TRBJ2-6; D not resolved. The ends were cut back, 8 bases at V and 1 base at J, with 12 bases in the middle. CDR3 length equals 15 residues. Germline CDR1 MNHEY, CDR2 SVGEGT. Here the CDR3 DNA reads TGTGCCAGCGGAGTTGGGTCGTCTGGGGCCAACGTCCTGACTTTC. Protein sequence: CASGVGSSGANVLTF.

The V gene is TRBV27, the J gene TRBJ2-5, with a tentative D call TRBD1 (5 bases). The ends were cut back, 8 bases at V and 4 bases at J, with 11 bases in the middle. Germline lookup yields CDR1 MNHEY and CDR2 SMNVEV (reference sequence). This CDR3 contains 12 residues. CDR3 protein: CASGPGIETQYF. The CDR3 bases are TGTGCCAGCGGGCCAGGGATAGAGACCCAGTACTTC.